The sample holds a few counts of the clone carrying this T cell receptor (beta chain). These data belong to a study of blood T cell repertoires in COVID-19. In the study overall: Donors in the United States, Italy and Spain gave samples during acute or convalescent COVID-19. Sources were T cells, B-cell-depleted T cells, or PBMCs; the material itself was cDNA or gDNA.

Authors' data handling: Quantification of nucleated cells was approximated via reference gene primer amplification. Sequenced by immunoSEQ multiplex PCR; TCRdb stores in-frame clones only, minus some. The V and J calls and clone size come from that table; D and trimming were worked out from the DNA. The sample has 250,000 to 350,000 clones, approximately 84% seen once. The TCR was taken from a woman aged 25 to 45 who had recovered from COVID-19. The sample was peripheral blood.

The CDR3 bases are TGTGCCAGCAGCCCGAGAGGACTGGGTGGCACTGAAGCTTTCTTT. Encoded protein: CASSPRGLGGTEAFF. The J gene is TRBJ1-1, the V gene TRBV11-1, with D unresolved. The CDR3 is made up of 15 amino acids. V was pared by 5 bases and J by 4 bases, with 17 bases between. Germline V gives CDR1 SGHAT, CDR2 FQDESV (reference sequence).